These T cell receptor beta chains were read from a single sample in a study of T cells after yellow fever vaccination. Using its own MiXCR run on the 5' RACE reads, TCRdb lists one record per CDR3 protein. The repertoire has under 90,000 distinct CDR3 sequences, over 6% of them found once; the top ten carry around 37%. Sample: CD8+ T cells sorted from PBMCs, taken roughly seven weeks after the first yellow fever vaccination. The source is a man younger than 35 who received the YFV17D yellow fever vaccine. CDR3s include the opening cysteine and the closing phenylalanine or tryptophan. A D gene is named only where the DNA matches it firmly. Clone size is not always given. Where it is, it says once, few, many or a class for expanded clones.

d_call,clone_size,cdr3_length,j_call,v_call,cdr3_aa,cdr3_nt
NA,many,13,TRBJ2-1,TRBV24-1,CATSDGGVNEQFF,TGTGCCACCAGTGATGGAGGTGTGAATGAGCAGTTCTTC
NA,few,16,TRBJ1-2,TRBV14,CASSQTGRWKADGYTF,TGTGCCAGCAGCCAAACCGGTCGGTGGAAAGCCGATGGCTACACCTTC
TRBD1,NA,12,TRBJ1-4,TRBV29-1,CSAGTGTEKLFF,TGCAGCGCCGGGACAGGTACTGAAAAACTGTTTTTT
NA,many,15,TRBJ1-1,TRBV9,CASSSWGAPNTEAFF,TGTGCCAGCAGCTCTTGGGGGGCCCCGAACACTGAAGCTTTCTTT
NA,many,14,TRBJ2-7,TRBV13,CASSPRDFLYEQYF,TGTGCCAGCAGCCCGCGGGACTTTCTCTACGAGCAGTACTTC
NA,NA,13,TRBJ2-2,TRBV12-3/TRBV12-4,CASSEWGTGELFF,TGTGCCAGCAGTGAGTGGGGCACCGGGGAGCTGTTTTTT
NA,few,14,TRBJ1-3,TRBV7-2,CASSFPDSGNTIYF,TGTGCCAGCAGCTTTCCGGACTCTGGAAACACCATATATTTT
NA,few,14,TRBJ1-6,TRBV6-2/TRBV6-3,CASSYSAGNSPLHF,TGTGCCAGCAGTTACTCGGCGGGGAATTCACCCCTCCACTTT
NA,many,16,TRBJ1-1,TRBV7-2,CASSQGAGMVNTEAFF,TGTGCCAGCAGCCAAGGGGCAGGGATGGTCAACACTGAAGCTTTCTTT
NA,few,13,TRBJ1-1,TRBV6-2/TRBV6-3,CASSSLRNTEAFF,TGTGCCAGCAGTTCTCTTCGGAACACTGAAGCTTTCTTT
NA,few,14,TRBJ2-1,TRBV5-4,CASTVEGGYNEQFF,TGTGCCAGCACCGTGGAGGGCGGTTACAATGAGCAGTTCTTC
TRBD1,many,16,TRBJ2-2,TRBV6-5,CASSYSNTGDSGELFF,TGTGCCAGCAGTTACTCGAACACAGGGGATTCCGGGGAGCTGTTTTTT
NA,many,14,TRBJ1-1,TRBV28,CASTGPSGGPEAFF,TGTGCCAGCACCGGCCCCAGTGGCGGGCCTGAAGCTTTCTTT
NA,many,14,TRBJ1-1,TRBV12-3/TRBV12-4,CASSLFGGNTEAFF,TGTGCCAGCAGTTTATTCGGTGGGAACACTGAAGCTTTCTTT
TRBD2,many,15,TRBJ2-3,TRBV4-3,CASSQDTTSGDTQYF,TGCGCCAGCAGCCAAGATACGACTAGCGGAGATACGCAGTATTTT
NA,NA,13,TRBJ2-2,TRBV20-1,CSAMGSNTGELFF,TGCAGTGCTATGGGGTCGAACACCGGGGAGCTGTTTTTT
NA,NA,17,TRBJ1-5,TRBV12-3/TRBV12-4,CASRQEAYTRGNQPQHF,TGTGCCAGCAGACAAGAGGCTTACACCCGGGGAAATCAGCCCCAGCATTTT
NA,many,13,TRBJ2-2,TRBV4-1,CASSWTDTGELFF,TGCGCCAGCAGCTGGACGGACACCGGGGAGCTGTTTTTT
NA,many,13,TRBJ1-2,TRBV27,CASSFGSSYGYTF,TGTGCCAGCAGTTTTGGCAGCTCCTATGGCTACACCTTC
NA,many,14,TRBJ1-2,TRBV6-5,CASSYSGSSYGYTF,TGTGCCAGCAGTTACTCCGGGTCGTCCTATGGCTACACCTTC
NA,few,15,TRBJ2-3,TRBV7-6,CASSLAQDHTDTQYF,TGTGCCAGCAGCTTAGCTCAGGATCATACAGATACGCAGTATTTT
TRBD1,few,15,TRBJ1-5,TRBV12-3/TRBV12-4,CASRSRDRVNQPQHF,TGTGCCAGCAGGAGCCGGGACAGGGTCAATCAGCCCCAGCATTTT
TRBD2,many,15,TRBJ2-1,TRBV6-2/TRBV6-3,CASSLTSGSYNEQFF,TGTGCCAGCAGTTTGACTAGCGGCTCCTACAATGAGCAGTTCTTC
NA,many,14,TRBJ2-7,TRBV20-1,CSAHDSISSYEQYF,TGCAGTGCCCACGACAGTATTTCCTCCTACGAGCAGTACTTC
NA,many,13,TRBJ2-1,TRBV29-1,CSAWGGAGDEQFF,TGCAGCGCCTGGGGGGGGGCCGGGGATGAGCAGTTCTTC